This T cell receptor (beta chain) was captured by sequencing in a study of a mutant IDH1 vaccine in newly diagnosed glioma. At the level of the study: Before enrollment, the patients had been treated with radiotherapy alone, temozolomide alone, or both together. Most of them had received both. General study points: Top peripheral T cell clonotype shifts appeared unrelated to pseudoprogression.

The repertoire was sequenced with immunoSEQ multiplex PCR; TCRdb's copy has only in-frame clones and lacks some. The sample yields 45,000 or so clones, around 89% seen once. The sample's time point: week 35, safety follow-up. Doses of 300 ug of mutant IDH1 20-mer peptide were given with topical imiquimod. Patients in the study were vaccinated eight times, receiving shots in weeks 1, 3, 5, 7, 11, 15, 19 and 23. Donor tumors were new WHO grade 3 or 4 IDH1-mutant, ATRX-lost astrocytomas. Trimming took 7 bases from V and 10 from J, leaving 11 bases between them. The CDR3 has 11 residues. Germline V gene data show CDR1 as SNHLY and CDR2 as FYNNEI. To note about this clone: Its target is not known.

The sequence derives from a woman aged 40 to 50 with glioma. The sample in question was PBMCs, obtained from a glioma patient whose treatment included an IDH1 peptide vaccine. The chain links TRBV2 to TRBJ2-1; D remains ambiguous. CDR3 in amino acids: CASNQDNEQFF. CDR3 bases: TGTGCCAGCAACCAAGATAACGAGCAGTTCTTC.